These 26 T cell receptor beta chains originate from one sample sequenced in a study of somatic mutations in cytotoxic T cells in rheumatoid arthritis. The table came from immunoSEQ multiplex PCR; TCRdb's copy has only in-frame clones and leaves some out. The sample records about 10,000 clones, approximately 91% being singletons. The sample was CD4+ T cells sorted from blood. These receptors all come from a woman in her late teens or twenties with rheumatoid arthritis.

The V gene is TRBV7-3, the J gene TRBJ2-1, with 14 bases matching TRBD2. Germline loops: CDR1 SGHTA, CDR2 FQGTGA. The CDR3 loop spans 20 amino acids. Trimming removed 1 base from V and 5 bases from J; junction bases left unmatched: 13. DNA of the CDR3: TGTGCCAGCAGCTTAAAACGCCGACTAGCGGGGGGGCCGGGCGACAATGAGCAGTTCTTC. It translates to CASSLKRRLAGGPGDNEQFF.

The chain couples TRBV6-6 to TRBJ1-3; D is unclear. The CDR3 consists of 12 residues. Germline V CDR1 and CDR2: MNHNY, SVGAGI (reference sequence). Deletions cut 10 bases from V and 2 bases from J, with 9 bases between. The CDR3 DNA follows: TGTGCCACCAGATTTACTGGAAACACCATATATTTT. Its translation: CATRFTGNTIYF.

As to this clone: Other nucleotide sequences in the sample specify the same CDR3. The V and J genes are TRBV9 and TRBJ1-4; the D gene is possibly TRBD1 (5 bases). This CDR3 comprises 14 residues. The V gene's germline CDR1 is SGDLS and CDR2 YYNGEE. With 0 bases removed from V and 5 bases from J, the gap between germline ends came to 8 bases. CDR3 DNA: TGTGCCAGCAGCGTAGGGGCAGGGAATGAAAAACTGTTTTTT. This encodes CASSVGAGNEKLFF.

CDR3 protein: CASHSPGTGFTGELFF. For the CDR3, the DNA is TGTGCCAGTCATTCGCCCGGGACAGGGTTCACCGGGGAGCTGTTTTTT. The chain employs TRBV19 and TRBJ2-2, with 9 bases aligning to TRBD1. This CDR3 is built from 16 residues. The trim removed 8 bases at V and 4 bases at J, leaving 11 bases unmatched. Germline loops: CDR1 LNHDA, CDR2 SQIVND (reference sequence).

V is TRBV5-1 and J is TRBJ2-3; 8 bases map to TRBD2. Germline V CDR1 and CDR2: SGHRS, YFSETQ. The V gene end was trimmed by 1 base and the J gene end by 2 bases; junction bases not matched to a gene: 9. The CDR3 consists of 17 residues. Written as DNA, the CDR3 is TGCGCCAGCAGCTTGAGCGGTAGCGGGAAAGTCACAGATACGCAGTATTTT. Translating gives CASSLSGSGKVTDTQYF. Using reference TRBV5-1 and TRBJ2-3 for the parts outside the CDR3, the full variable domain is KAGVTQTPRYLIKTRGQQVTLSCSPISGHRSVSWYQQTPGQGLQFLFEYFSETQRNKGNFPGRFSGRQFSNSRSEMNVSTLELGDSALYLCASSLSGSGKVTDTQYFGPGTRLTVL.

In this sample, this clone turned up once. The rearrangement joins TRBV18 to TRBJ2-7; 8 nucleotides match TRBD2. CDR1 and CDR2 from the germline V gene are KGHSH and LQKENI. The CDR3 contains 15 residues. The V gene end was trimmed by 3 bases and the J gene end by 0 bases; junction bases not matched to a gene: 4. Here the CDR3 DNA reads TGTGCCAGCTCACCCGGCGGGGGGACCTCCTACGAGCAGTACTTC. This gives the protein CASSPGGGTSYEQYF.

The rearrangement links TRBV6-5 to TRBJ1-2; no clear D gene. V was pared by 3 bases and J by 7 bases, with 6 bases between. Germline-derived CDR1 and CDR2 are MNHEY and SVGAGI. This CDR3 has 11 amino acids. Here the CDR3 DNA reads TGTGCCAGCAGTTATGGCAGTGGCTACACCTTC. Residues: CASSYGSGYTF.

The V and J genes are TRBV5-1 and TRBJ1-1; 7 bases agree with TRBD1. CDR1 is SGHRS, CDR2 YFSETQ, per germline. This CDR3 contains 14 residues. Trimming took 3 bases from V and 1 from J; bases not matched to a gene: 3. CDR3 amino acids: CASSWGQSNTEAFF. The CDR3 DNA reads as TGCGCCAGCAGCTGGGGACAGTCGAACACTGAAGCTTTCTTT.

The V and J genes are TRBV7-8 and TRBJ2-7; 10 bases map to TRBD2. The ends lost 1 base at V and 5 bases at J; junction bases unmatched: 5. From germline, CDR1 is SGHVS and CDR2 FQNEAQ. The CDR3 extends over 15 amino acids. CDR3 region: CASSLVPGLAHEQYF. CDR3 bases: TGTGCCAGCAGCTTAGTCCCGGGACTAGCGCACGAGCAGTACTTC.

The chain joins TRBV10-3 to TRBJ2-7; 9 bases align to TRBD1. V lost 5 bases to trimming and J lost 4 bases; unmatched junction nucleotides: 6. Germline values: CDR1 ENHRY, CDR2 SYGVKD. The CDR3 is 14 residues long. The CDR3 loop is CAISKQGATYEQYF. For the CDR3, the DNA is TGTGCCATCAGTAAACAGGGGGCGACGTACGAGCAGTACTTC.

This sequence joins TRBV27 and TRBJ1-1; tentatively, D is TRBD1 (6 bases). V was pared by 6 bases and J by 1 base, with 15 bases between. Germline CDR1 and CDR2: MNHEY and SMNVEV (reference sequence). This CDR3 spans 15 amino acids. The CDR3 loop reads CASRHGPQGNTEAFF. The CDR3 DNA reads TGTGCCAGCAGACACGGGCCACAGGGGAACACTGAAGCTTTCTTT.

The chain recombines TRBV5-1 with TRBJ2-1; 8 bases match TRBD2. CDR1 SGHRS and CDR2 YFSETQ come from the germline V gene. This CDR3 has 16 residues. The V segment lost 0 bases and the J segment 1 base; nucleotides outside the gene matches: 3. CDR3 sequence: CASSLDLAGSYNEQFF. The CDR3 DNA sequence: TGCGCCAGCAGCTTGGATCTAGCGGGTTCCTACAATGAGCAGTTCTTC.

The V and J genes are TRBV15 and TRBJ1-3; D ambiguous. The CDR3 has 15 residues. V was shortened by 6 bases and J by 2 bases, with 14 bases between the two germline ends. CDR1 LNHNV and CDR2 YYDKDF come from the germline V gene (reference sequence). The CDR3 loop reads CATRVRGGPGNTIYF. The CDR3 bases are TGTGCCACCAGAGTTCGGGGAGGGCCTGGAAACACCATATATTTT.

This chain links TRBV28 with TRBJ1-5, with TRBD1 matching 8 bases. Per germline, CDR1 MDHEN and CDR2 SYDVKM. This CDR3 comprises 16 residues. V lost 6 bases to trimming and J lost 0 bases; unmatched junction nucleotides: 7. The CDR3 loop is CASRLTGGHSNQPQHF. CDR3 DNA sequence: TGTGCCAGCAGACTTACAGGGGGACATAGCAATCAGCCCCAGCATTTT.

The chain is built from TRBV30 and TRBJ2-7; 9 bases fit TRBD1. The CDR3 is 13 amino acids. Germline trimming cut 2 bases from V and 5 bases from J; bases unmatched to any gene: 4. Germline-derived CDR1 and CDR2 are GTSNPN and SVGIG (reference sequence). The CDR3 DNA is TGTGCCTGGAGTCTAACAGGGGGCCACGAGCAGTACTTC. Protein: CAWSLTGGHEQYF.

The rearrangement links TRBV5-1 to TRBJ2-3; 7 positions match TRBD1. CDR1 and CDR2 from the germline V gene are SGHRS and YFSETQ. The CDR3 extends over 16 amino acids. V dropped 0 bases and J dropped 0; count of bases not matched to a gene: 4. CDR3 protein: CASSLAKGASTDTQYF. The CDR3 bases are TGCGCCAGCAGCTTGGCCAAGGGGGCTAGCACAGATACGCAGTATTTT.

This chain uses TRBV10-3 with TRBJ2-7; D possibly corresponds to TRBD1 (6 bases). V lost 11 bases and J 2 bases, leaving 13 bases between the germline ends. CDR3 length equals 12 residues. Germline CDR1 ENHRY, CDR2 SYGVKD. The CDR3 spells CASSPGAYEQYF. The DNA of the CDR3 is TGTGCCTCGAGCCCAGGGGCCTACGAGCAGTACTTC.

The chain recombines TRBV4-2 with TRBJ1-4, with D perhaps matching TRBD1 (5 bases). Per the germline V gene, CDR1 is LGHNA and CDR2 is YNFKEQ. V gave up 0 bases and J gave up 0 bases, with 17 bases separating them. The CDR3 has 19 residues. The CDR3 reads CASSQEASGMWATNEKLFF. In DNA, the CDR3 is TGTGCCAGCAGCCAAGAGGCTTCAGGGATGTGGGCAACTAATGAAAAACTGTTTTTT.

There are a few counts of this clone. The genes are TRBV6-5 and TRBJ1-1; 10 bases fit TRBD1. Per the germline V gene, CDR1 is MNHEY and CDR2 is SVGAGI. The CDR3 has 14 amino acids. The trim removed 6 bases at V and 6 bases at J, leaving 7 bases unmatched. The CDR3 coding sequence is TGTGCCAGCAGCGCCGGGACAGGGGTACCTGAAGCTTTCTTT. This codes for CASSAGTGVPEAFF.

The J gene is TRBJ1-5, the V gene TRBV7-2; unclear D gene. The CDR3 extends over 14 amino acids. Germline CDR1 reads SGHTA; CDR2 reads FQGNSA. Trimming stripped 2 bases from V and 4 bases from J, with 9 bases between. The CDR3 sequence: CASSLLRRNQPQHF. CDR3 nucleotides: TGTGCCAGCAGCTTATTGAGGAGGAATCAGCCCCAGCATTTT.

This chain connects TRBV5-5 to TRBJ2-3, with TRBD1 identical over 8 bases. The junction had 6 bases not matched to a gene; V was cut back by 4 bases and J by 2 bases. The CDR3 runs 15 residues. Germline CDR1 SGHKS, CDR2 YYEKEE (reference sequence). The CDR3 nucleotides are TGTGCCAGCAGCCCAGGGGGACAGGCCACAGATACGCAGTATTTT. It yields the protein CASSPGGQATDTQYF.

The chain's CDR3 is CASSITGINYGYTF. Here the CDR3 DNA reads TGTGCCAGTAGTATAACGGGTATTAACTATGGCTACACCTTC. The chain uses TRBV19 and TRBJ1-2; no firm D call. This CDR3 has 14 residues. Germline values: CDR1 LNHDA, CDR2 SQIVND (reference sequence). The germline V and J ends were trimmed by 2 bases and 1 base, with 8 bases remaining between them.

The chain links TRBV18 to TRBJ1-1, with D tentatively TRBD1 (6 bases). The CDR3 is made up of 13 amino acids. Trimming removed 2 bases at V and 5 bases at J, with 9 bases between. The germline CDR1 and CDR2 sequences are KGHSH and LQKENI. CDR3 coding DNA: TGTGCCAGCTCACCATTGAGGGGGACTGAAGCTTTCTTT. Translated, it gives CASSPLRGTEAFF.

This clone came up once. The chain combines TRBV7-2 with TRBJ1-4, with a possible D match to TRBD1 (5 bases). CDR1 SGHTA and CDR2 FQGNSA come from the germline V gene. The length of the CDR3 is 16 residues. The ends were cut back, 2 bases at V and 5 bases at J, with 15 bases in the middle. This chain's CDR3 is CASSLHAGVMNEKLFF. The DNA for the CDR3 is TGTGCCAGCAGCTTACATGCGGGGGTGATGAATGAAAAACTGTTTTTT.

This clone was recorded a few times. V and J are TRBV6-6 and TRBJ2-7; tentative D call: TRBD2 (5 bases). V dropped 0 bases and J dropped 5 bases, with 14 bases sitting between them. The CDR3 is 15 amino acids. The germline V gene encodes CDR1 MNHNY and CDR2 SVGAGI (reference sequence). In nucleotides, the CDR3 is TGTGCCAGCAGTTACTCGAACAGCGGAGGCCACGAGCAGTACTTC. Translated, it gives CASSYSNSGGHEQYF.

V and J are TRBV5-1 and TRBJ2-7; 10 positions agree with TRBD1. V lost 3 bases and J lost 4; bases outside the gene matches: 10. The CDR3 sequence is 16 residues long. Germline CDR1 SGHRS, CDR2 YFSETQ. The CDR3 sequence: CASSSGTGDGRYEQYF. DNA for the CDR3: TGCGCCAGCAGCTCAGGGACAGGGGATGGGAGGTACGAGCAGTACTTC.